One and the same sample provided the 11 T cell receptor beta chains below, sequenced in a study of T-cell reconstitution after alpha-beta-depleted transplantation in children. Construction of the TCRbeta library involved unique molecular identifiers. TCRdb used MiXCR to reprocess the PCR reads, holding one entry per CDR3 protein. The sample records fewer than 550,000 distinct CDR3 sequences, approximately 10% being singletons. The sample was PBMCs from the stem cell graft donor, taken from the stem cell graft. These receptors originate from a human donor who donated a stem cell graft to a child with acute myeloid leukemia.

This clonotype has a count of ten or more. The CDR3 nucleotides read TGCAGTGCCTCCCCTCTTACAGGGTTGGTGGGGGATGAGCAGTTCTTC. Protein: CSASPLTGLVGDEQFF. The chain combines TRBV20-1 with TRBJ2-1; tentatively, D is TRBD1 (6 bases). This CDR3 has 16 residues. Between the trimmed V and J ends, which lost 6 bases and 8 bases, there was a span of 26 bases. Germline V CDR1 and CDR2: DFQATT, SNEGSKA (reference sequence).

This clonotype was counted many times. In nucleotides, the CDR3 is TGTGCCAGCAGCTTGGAAGTCGGGGAGCTGTTTTTT. Its protein product is CASSLEVGELFF. The rearrangement links TRBV7-9 to TRBJ2-2; D remains unclear. Trimming took off 3 bases at V and 7 bases at J, with 6 bases between the two ends. The CDR3 loop spans 12 amino acids. Germline values: CDR1 SEHNR, CDR2 FQNEAQ (reference sequence). Full variable domain (remainder filled in from reference TRBV7-9 and TRBJ2-2): DTGVSQNPRHKITKRGQNVTFRCDPISEHNRLYWYRQTLGQGPEFLTYFQNEAQLEKSRLLSDRFSAERPKGSFSTLEIQRTEQGDSAMYLCASSLEVGELFFGEGSRLTVL.

This clonotype has ten or more counts. The chain employs TRBV5-6 and TRBJ2-1; D is uncertain. Per the germline V gene, CDR1 is SGHDT and CDR2 is YYEEEE. The V end was cut by 3 bases, the J end by 5 bases, with 3 bases between. This CDR3 has 11 residues. CDR3 sequence: CASSWDNEQFF. Here the CDR3 DNA reads TGTGCCAGCAGCTGGGACAATGAGCAGTTCTTC. Full variable domain (missing parts from reference TRBV5-6 and TRBJ2-1): DAGVTQSPTHLIKTRGQQVTLRCSPKSGHDTVSWYQQALGQGPQFIFQYYEEEERQRGNFPDRFSGHQFPNYSSELNVNALLLGDSALYLCASSWDNEQFFGPGTRLTVL.

Ten or more counts support this clonotype. The chain joins TRBV2 to TRBJ2-2; unclear D gene. The germline gives CDR1 SNHLY, CDR2 FYNNEI. Trimming shortened V by 3 bases and J by 5 bases, and 13 bases separated the two germline ends. The CDR3 is 15 amino acids. CDR3: CASSDRAGGTGELFF. The CDR3 DNA reads as TGTGCCAGCAGTGATAGGGCAGGTGGGACCGGGGAGCTGTTTTTT.

This chain links TRBV12-3 or TRBV12-4 with TRBJ2-3; D possibly corresponds to TRBD2 (5 bases). Trimming left V 5 bases short and J 8 bases short, with 8 bases between. There are 11 residues in the CDR3. The CDR3 bases are TGTGCCAGCAGTCGGGATGGTACGCAGTATTTT. Translated: CASSRDGTQYF.

The gene calls are TRBV27 and TRBJ1-6; no reliable D call. Germline-derived CDR1 and CDR2 are MNHEY and SMNVEV (reference sequence). V was shortened by 5 bases and J by 9 bases, with 14 bases between the two germline ends. The CDR3 length is 14 residues. CDR3: CASSPEPLGSPLHF. In DNA form, the CDR3 reads TGTGCCAGCAGTCCGGAACCACTAGGTTCACCCCTCCACTTT.

There are many counts of this clonotype. The rearrangement uses TRBV5-1 and TRBJ2-6; 9 bases line up with TRBD1. The CDR3 spans 17 residues. CDR1 and CDR2 from the germline V gene are SGHRS and YFSETQ. V was clipped by 5 bases and J by 0 bases; unmatched bases: 6. CDR3 sequence (DNA): TGCGCCAGCAGTAGGACAGGGGCTCTCTCTGGGGCCAACGTCCTGACTTTC. Translated: CASSRTGALSGANVLTF.

This clonotype has just a few counts. The rearrangement links TRBV20-1 to TRBJ1-6; 7 positions match TRBD1. V shed 5 bases and J 7 bases; nucleotides not matched to a gene: 11. CDR1 and CDR2 (germline): DFQATT, SNEGSKA (reference sequence). The CDR3 runs to 15 residues. CDR3 DNA sequence: TGCAGTGCTCCCGCCAGGACAGGACAGAATTCACCCCTCCACTTT. It translates to CSAPARTGQNSPLHF.

This clonotype was found a few times. The chain's CDR3 is CSVQGGQPDQPQHF. The CDR3 DNA follows: TGCAGCGTCCAAGGTGGACAGCCGGATCAGCCCCAGCATTTT. The chain joins TRBV29-1 to TRBJ1-5; tentatively, D is TRBD1 (6 bases). The V end was cut by 6 bases, the J end by 5 bases, with 17 bases between. The germline gives CDR1 SQVTM, CDR2 ANQGSEA. CDR3 length: 14 amino acids.

This sequence joins TRBV5-1 and TRBJ2-7; 12 bases map to TRBD2. Germline CDR1 is SGHRS and CDR2 is YFSETQ. Unmatched junction bases numbered 2, after V lost 0 bases and J lost 7 bases. This CDR3 spans 14 amino acids. This CDR3 reads CASSLEGTSGEQYF. The DNA of the CDR3 is TGCGCCAGCAGCTTGGAAGGGACTAGCGGGGAGCAGTACTTC.

In this sample, this clonotype turned up a few times. This chain uses TRBV6-1 with TRBJ2-6, with 7 bases matching TRBD2. Unmatched junction bases numbered 3, after V lost 5 bases and J lost 2 bases. This CDR3 region has 15 residues. Germline CDR1 is MNHNS and CDR2 is SASEGT. DNA for the CDR3: TGTGCCAGCAGTCCACGGGAGGCTGGGGCCAACGTCCTGACTTTC. Translating gives CASSPREAGANVLTF.